A selection of T cell receptor beta chains follows, all from one sample in a study of blood T cell repertoires in COVID-19. Repertoires were generated with immunoSEQ multiplex PCR, while TCRdb's copy carries only in-frame clones and drops some. In the table there are about 100,000 clones, 80% to 90% of which are singletons. The material sequenced was peripheral blood. The receptors originated from a human donor with COVID-19, enrolled during active disease. The donor label of this sample is uncertain. Both conserved end residues are part of each CDR3. Fields, in order: CDR3 protein, CDR3 DNA, J gene, clone size, V gene, D gene. The D gene is left open where the match is weak. Clone size is stated in some rows and not others, as once, few, many or a class when expanded.

CASSQDAGPRAF | TGCGCCAGCAGCCAAGATGCAGGCCCGCGGGCCTTT | TRBJ1-1 | - | TRBV4-1 | -
CASSPQTHSNEKLFF | TGCGCCAGCAGCCCTCAGACACACTCTAATGAAAAACTGTTTTTT | TRBJ1-4 | - | TRBV4-1 | -
CASSARNTGELFF | TGCGCCAGCAGCGCCAGGAACACCGGGGAGCTGTTTTTT | TRBJ2-2 | - | TRBV5-1 | -
CASSFGLLSENIQYF | TGTGCCAGCAGTTTTGGTTTGCTTTCGGAAAACATTCAGTACTTC | TRBJ2-4 | - | TRBV6-5 | -
CASSPEAGGSTDTQYF | TGTGCCAGCTCACCAGAAGCGGGGGGGTCCACAGATACGCAGTATTTT | TRBJ2-3 | - | TRBV18 | TRBD2
CASRDTYNSPLHF | TGCGCCAGCAGGGACACCTATAATTCACCCCTCCACTTT | TRBJ1-6 | - | TRBV10-1 | -
CTSSPAGAETYYGYTF | TGCACCAGCAGCCCCGCTGGGGCCGAAACTTACTATGGCTACACCTTC | TRBJ1-2 | - | TRBV1 | -
CSVTGQDYEQYF | TGCAGCGTTACTGGGCAGGACTACGAGCAGTACTTC | TRBJ2-7 | - | TRBV29-1 | -
CASTPTGRNYGYTF | TGTGCCAGTACCCCAACAGGGCGTAACTATGGCTACACCTTC | TRBJ1-2 | - | TRBV19 | -
CASSETDTSGGYNEQFF | TGTGCCAGCAGCGAGACTGATACTAGCGGGGGGTACAATGAGCAGTTCTTC | TRBJ2-1 | - | TRBV9 | TRBD2
CASSLLAGGTDTQYF | TGTGCCAGCAGTTTATTAGCAGGGGGCACAGATACGCAGTATTTT | TRBJ2-3 | once | TRBV28 | -
CASSIPGMVVTF | TGTGCCAGTAGTATTCCGGGGATGGTGGTAACTTTC | TRBJ2-4 | - | TRBV19 | -
CASTAGVGYTF | TGTGCCAGCACAGCGGGAGTAGGCTACACCTTC | TRBJ1-2 | - | TRBV6-5 | -
CASSYSGVGGYGYTF | TGTGCCAGCAGTTACTCGGGGGTAGGGGGTTATGGCTACACCTTC | TRBJ1-2 | - | TRBV6-5 | -